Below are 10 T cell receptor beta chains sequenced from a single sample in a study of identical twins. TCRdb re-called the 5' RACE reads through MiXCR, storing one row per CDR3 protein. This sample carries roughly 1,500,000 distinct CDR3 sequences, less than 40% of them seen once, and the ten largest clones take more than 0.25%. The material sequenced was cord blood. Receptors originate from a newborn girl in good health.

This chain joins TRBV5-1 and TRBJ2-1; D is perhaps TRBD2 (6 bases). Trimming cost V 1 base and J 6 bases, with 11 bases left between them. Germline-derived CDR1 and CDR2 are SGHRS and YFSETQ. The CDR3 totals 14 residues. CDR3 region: CASSLTGESNEQFF. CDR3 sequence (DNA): TGCGCCAGCAGCTTGACGGGAGAAAGCAATGAGCAGTTCTTC.

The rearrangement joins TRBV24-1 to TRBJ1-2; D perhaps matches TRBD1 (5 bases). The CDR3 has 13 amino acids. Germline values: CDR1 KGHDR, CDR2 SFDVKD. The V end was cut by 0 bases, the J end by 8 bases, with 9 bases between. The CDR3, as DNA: TGTGCCACCAGTGATTTGCCGAGACAGGGCTACACCTTC. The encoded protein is CATSDLPRQGYTF.

CDR3 bases: TGTGCCAGCAGTTTAGCGAGACTGGGGCATACGCAGTATTTT. This encodes CASSLARLGHTQYF. This chain joins TRBV12-3 or TRBV12-4 and TRBJ2-3; a possible D gene is TRBD1 (5 bases). There are 14 residues in the CDR3. V shed 0 bases and J shed 7 bases, with 11 bases lying between them.

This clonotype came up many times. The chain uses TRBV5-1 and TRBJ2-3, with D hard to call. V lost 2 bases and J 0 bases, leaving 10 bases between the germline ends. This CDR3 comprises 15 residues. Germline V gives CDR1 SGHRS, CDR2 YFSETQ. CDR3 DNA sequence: TGCGCCAGCAGCTTCCAGACCACTAGCACAGATACGCAGTATTTT. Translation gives CASSFQTTSTDTQYF.

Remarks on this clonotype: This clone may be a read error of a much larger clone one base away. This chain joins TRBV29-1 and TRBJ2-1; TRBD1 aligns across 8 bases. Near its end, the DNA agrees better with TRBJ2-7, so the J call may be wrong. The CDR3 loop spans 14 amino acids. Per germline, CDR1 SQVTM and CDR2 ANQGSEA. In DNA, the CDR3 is TGCAGCGTTGAAGGGCAGGGGGCCTACAATGAGCAGTACTTC. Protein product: CSVEGQGAYNEQYF.

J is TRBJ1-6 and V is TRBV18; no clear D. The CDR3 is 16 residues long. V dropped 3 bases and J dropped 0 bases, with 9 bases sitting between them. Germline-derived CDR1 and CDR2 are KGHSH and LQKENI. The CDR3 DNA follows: TGTGCCAGCTCACCTCTGCCGAGCTCCTATAATTCACCCCTCCACTTT. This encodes CASSPLPSSYNSPLHF. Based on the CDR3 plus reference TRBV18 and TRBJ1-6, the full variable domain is NAGVMQNPRHLVRRRGQEARLRCSPMKGHSHVYWYRQLPEEGLKFMVYLQKENIIDESGMPKERFSAEFPKEGPSILRIQQVVRGDSAAYFCASSPLPSSYNSPLHFGNGTRLTVT.

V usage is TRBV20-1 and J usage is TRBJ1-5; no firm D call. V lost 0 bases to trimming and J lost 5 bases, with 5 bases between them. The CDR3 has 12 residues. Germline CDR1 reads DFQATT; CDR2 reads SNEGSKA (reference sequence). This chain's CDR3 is CSARDLDQPQHF. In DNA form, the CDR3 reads TGCAGTGCTAGAGATTTGGATCAGCCCCAGCATTTT.

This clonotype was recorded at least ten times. The CDR3 here is CASSQDGSDTQYF. In DNA form, the CDR3 reads TGTGCCAGCAGCCAAGATGGGTCAGATACGCAGTATTTT. V and J are TRBV3-1 and TRBJ2-3, with D unresolved. V was trimmed by 0 bases and J by 4 bases, leaving 5 bases between them. CDR3 length equals 13 residues. CDR1 and CDR2 (germline): LGHDT, YNNKEL (reference sequence).

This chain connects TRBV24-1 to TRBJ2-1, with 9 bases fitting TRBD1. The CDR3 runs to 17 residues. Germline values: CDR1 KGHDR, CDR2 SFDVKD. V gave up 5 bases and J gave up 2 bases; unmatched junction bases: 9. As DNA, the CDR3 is TGTGCCACCAGTGCTCACTCCGGGACAGGGACCTACAATGAGCAGTTCTTC. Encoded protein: CATSAHSGTGTYNEQFF.

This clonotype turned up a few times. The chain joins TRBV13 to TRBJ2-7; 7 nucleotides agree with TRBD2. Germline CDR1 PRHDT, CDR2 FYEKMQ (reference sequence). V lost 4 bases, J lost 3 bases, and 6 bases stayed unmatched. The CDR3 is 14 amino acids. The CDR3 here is CASSSRGTIYEQYF. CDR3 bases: TGTGCCAGCAGCTCTCGCGGGACTATCTACGAGCAGTACTTC.